This T cell receptor beta chain was documented in a study of blood T cell repertoires in COVID-19 (TCRdb year 2020). Turning to the overall study: Samples covering the acute and convalescent phases of COVID-19 were provided by collaborators in the United States, Italy and Spain. The prospective study material was composed of cDNA or gDNA derived from T cells, B-cell-depleted T cells, or PBMCs. Subjects who had been exposed to COVID-19, were actively infected with it, or had recovered from it provided the deeply sampled blood TCRbeta repertoires that made up the dataset. The repertoires were released in a freely available public database meant as a resource for research on the immune response to SARS-CoV-2. Samples came from the ongoing ImmuneRACE study (first 160 participants) plus 1,254 subjects from 6 global collaborators. The sample metadata nearly always contained a de-identified subject ID, COVID-19 status, age in years and sex. HLA class I and class II types, where available, came from metadata supplied by the sample provider rather than from assay-based typing. General study outcomes and caveats: How much clinical and demographic metadata was included differed by source and by participant, and the metadata was provided uncurated.

The germline ends are 18 bases apart after V is trimmed by 3 bases and J by 4 bases. Looking up the germline V gene yields CDR1 SGHTA and CDR2 FQGNSA. The CDR3 runs 16 residues from the cysteine to the phenylalanine. Only the CDR3 portion is preserved as DNA: 48 bases, with reading frame beginning at the first base. Whole blood was collected in K2EDTA tubes by collaborating institutions according to the institutions' own protocols. For TCRbeta analysis, collaborators shipped samples in one of three forms: frozen whole blood, isolated PBMCs, or DNA extracted from either of those sample types. As regards this clone: Its antigen is unknown. No much larger clonotype is one base removed from it; base qualities were not supplied.

The immunoSEQ Assay, a bias-controlled multiplex PCR, was used to amplify TCRbeta CDR3 regions from genomic DNA. The study's own analysis went as follows. Nucleated cell counts per sample were estimated from amplification of reference gene primers within the assay. Sequence reads were collapsed and filtered to measure the absolute abundance of every unique TCRbeta CDR3 rearrangement. For each sample, productive Simpson clonality was calculated by taking the square root of Simpson's diversity index across productive rearrangements. TCRdb retrieved this table from immuneACCESS and kept in-frame rearrangements only. Not all clones are present; in checked studies, unresolved V genes account for under half, and no reason is known for the remainder. V and J calls and clone size are those listed in that table; D and trimming were worked out from the DNA. This sample is represented by around 57,000 clones; almost 90% of them were singletons. The top ten clonotypes cover around 20% of the sample.

The rearrangement combines TRBV7-2 with TRBJ1-2; a tentative D call is TRBD1 (5 bases match). The sequence was collected from a woman aged 80 or older with active COVID-19. Sample: peripheral blood. The CDR3 corresponds to CASSLGGRQPIYGYTF. DNA sequence: TGTGCCAGCAGCTTGGGCGGGAGACAGCCTATCTATGGCTACACCTTC. The CDR3 plus the reference TRBV7-2 and TRBJ1-2 genes for the other parts give the full variable domain: GAGVSQSPSNKVTEKGKDVELRCDPISGHTALYWYRQSLGQGLEFLIYFQGNSAPDKSGLPSDRFSAERTGGSVSTLTIQRTQQEDSAVYLCASSLGGRQPIYGYTFGSGTRLTVV.